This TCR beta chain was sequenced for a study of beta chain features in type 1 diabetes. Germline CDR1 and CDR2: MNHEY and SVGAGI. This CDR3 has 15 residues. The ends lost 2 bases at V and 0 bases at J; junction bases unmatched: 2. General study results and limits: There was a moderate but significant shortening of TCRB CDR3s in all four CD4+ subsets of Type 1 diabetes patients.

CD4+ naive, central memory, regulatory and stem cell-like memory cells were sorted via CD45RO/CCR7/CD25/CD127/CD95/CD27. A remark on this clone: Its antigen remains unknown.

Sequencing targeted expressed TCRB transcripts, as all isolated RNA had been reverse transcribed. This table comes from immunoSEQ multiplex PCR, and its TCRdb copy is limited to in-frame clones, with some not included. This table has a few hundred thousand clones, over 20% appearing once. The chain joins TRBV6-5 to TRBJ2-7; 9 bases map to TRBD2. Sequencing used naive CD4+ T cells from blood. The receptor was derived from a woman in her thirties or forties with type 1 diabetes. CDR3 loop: CASSYDSGSSYEQYF. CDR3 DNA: TGTGCCAGCAGTTACGATAGCGGGAGCTCCTACGAGCAGTACTTC.